This entry features one T cell receptor (beta chain) sequence. This clonotype has more than one count but fewer than ten. No cognate antigen has been identified for it. Nothing much larger sits one base from this clone, and base qualities are not available. For this chain, trimming is 0 bases at the V end and 7 bases at the J end, and the number of junction bases without a gene match is 3. Via the germline V gene, CDR1 is MNHEY and CDR2 SVGEGT. The CDR3 holds 15 amino acids from the cysteine to the phenylalanine. Of the read, only the CDR3 DNA is kept; its 45 bases are in frame from base 1. Library generation was performed with multiplex PCR. TCRdb lists the instrument as Illumina HiSeq 4000. CDR3 regions were amplified by Arm-PCR with iRepertoire HTBI primers to construct TCR beta libraries. Gel purification was performed on PCR products prior to sequencing. The source study handled its data this way. Gene usage analysis of CDR3 amino acid clonotypes used the roughly 62 TRBV and about 14 TRBJ segments found across samples. COPE and FqMerger were used to merge the filtered high-quality paired reads into contigs. BLAST was used to align contigs to IMGT TRBV, TRBD and TRBJ reference genes, and CDR3 was defined according to IMGT. Highly expanded clones were defined as clonotypes with a frequency above 0.1%. Shannon entropy served as the measure of repertoire diversity, while the Gini coefficient captured V-J evenness. A clonotype found in more than one individual was treated as public. TCRdb reprocessing: public reads trimmed at Q25 with fastp, clones called with MiXCR, in-frame beta chains kept. For every CDR3 protein sequence, its rows merge into one entry that carries the most common genes and DNA. The V and J calls and clone size come from TCRdb's table, not from the authors' own analysis. A total of 560,000 or so distinct CDR3 sequences appear in this sample, about 16% of them only once. The top ten clonotypes cover more than 10% of the sample.

These data come from a study of regulatory T cells in long-lasting Graves disease (TCRdb year 2021). Looking at the study overall: In the newly diagnosed Graves' disease group, patients had been taking antithyroid drugs for less than 3 months. Patients with persistent Graves' disease were compared with patients with newly diagnosed Graves' disease using TCR sequencing and RNA sequencing of peripheral blood. The study took place in China and was registered as a clinical trial. A total of about 35 samples underwent TCR sequencing, from about 13 patients with persistent Graves' disease and approximately 20 patients with newly diagnosed Graves' disease. What the authors observed across the whole study: Only the TCR beta chain was sequenced and analyzed. TRBV28, TRBJ1-2 and TRBJ2-5 were preferentially used in persistent disease, while TRBV20-1 and TRBJ2-1 were favored in newly diagnosed disease. Compared with newly diagnosed patients, persistent Graves' disease patients had lower TCR Shannon entropy and fewer highly expanded clones, which suggests clonal expansion. Persistent patients shared more public clonotypes among themselves (approximately 2,500) than newly diagnosed patients did (about 970). Because the primary lesion, thyroid tissue, could not be accessed, the study looked at peripheral blood alone. The small sample size was acknowledged by the authors as a limitation that may reduce accuracy.

Taken with the paper, the label for time point translates to: newly diagnosed GD, antithyroid drugs for less than 3 months. For both TCR sequencing and RNA sequencing, RNA was extracted from PBMCs using TRIzol. Graves' disease was diagnosed according to American Thyroid Association guidelines. Recruitment of patients was carried out at an endocrinology department in Xi'an, China. Each patient gave approximately 9.7 milliliters of peripheral blood, collected in an EDTA anticoagulant tube. Ficoll Paque Plus density gradient separation was used to isolate PBMCs, and no further T cell sorting was done. An Agilent 2100 Bioanalyzer and agarose gel were used to check RNA quality, and a NanoDrop 2000 was used to measure RNA concentration. These data also featured in a second study, about T cells in Graves' hyperthyroidism and ophthalmopathy. The second study's paper adds: Graves' hyperthyroidism was defined as stable when no progression to ophthalmopathy occurred over 18 months of follow-up. Hyperthyroidism patients were aged 18 to 65 years and newly diagnosed, with disease duration of less than 2 months. Patients with uncontrolled infections, other autoimmune diseases, pregnancy or lactation were excluded. Diagnoses were established on the basis of clinical symptoms, serum thyroxine and TRAb, thyroid ultrasound, and orbital computed tomography. The first round of RT-PCR for the TCR CDR3 was performed with the HTBI primer set and the Qiagen OneStep RT-PCR kit. Most expanded thyroid clonotypes (frequency above 0.001) were also detected in blood, a finding suggesting that blood repertoires may reflect thyroid immune responses. Ophthalmopathy was separated from stable hyperthyroidism by a 13 V-J signature model, with around 88% sensitivity and about 81% specificity obtained in cross-validation and 80%/75% obtained in testing. In validation, the model predicted progression to ophthalmopathy with about 71% sensitivity and 72.22% specificity, a median of 6.5 months before onset. To identify distinguishing TCR V-J signatures, a discovery cohort of around 98 patients was used, comprising approximately 40 with Graves' ophthalmopathy and some 60 with stable Graves' hyperthyroidism. An independent validation cohort of under 20 hyperthyroidism patients and approximately 17 patients who later progressed to ophthalmopathy tested prospective prediction of ophthalmopathy. For training and testing, the 110 or so patients in the discovery cohort were randomly divided in a 7:3 ratio. In addition, the study compared T-cell repertoires in thyroid tissue and in blood from about six Graves' hyperthyroidism patients. Following sampling, methimazole starting at 30 mg daily was given to hyperthyroidism patients, and high-dose intravenous methylprednisolone was given to ophthalmopathy patients. A second multiplex PCR round built the libraries, followed by size selection and purification. Sequencing of the libraries was done on an Illumina HiSeq2000 using paired-end 100 bp reads. Raw data were processed with SOAPnuke, discarding reads with adapters, uncalled bases, mean Phred below 15, or no exact constant-primer or identifier match. COPE v1.2.5 was used to merge the high-quality paired reads, and each unique nucleotide sequence was defined as a clonotype. Clonotypes were aligned to IMGT TRBV, TRBD and TRBJ reference segments using MiTCR v1.1. Analysis was restricted to V-J combinations with a frequency above 0.0001, which covered roughly 99% of repertoires. A TCS score was defined as the ratio between F50 (clonal expansion) and ExV (chaos), using BLOSUM62-based TCRdist between CDR3 peptides within each V-J. Welch's t-statistics and random forest reduced fewer than 550 V-J features to under 15, which were used in a naive Bayes classifier (R e1071). Sample size was not statistically predetermined, and investigators were not blinded to group allocation. TCR Vbeta CDR3 sequencing of 135 peripheral blood samples (43 ophthalmopathy, some 75 hyperthyroidism and some 17 progressor patients) is reported in the paper.

The source of this sequence is a man between 18 and 35 years old with Graves disease. Donor details come from another sample of the same person, matched by shared clones. The rearrangement joined TRBV6-2 or TRBV6-3 to TRBJ2-3, and 11 junctional nucleotides match TRBD1. The sequencing used peripheral blood mononuclear cells (PBMCs), collected at new diagnosis, from a patient treated with antithyroid drugs. The DNA is as follows: TGTGCCAGCAGTTACTCCGGGACAGGGGGGAATACGCAGTATTTT. Its amino acids are CASSYSGTGGNTQYF.